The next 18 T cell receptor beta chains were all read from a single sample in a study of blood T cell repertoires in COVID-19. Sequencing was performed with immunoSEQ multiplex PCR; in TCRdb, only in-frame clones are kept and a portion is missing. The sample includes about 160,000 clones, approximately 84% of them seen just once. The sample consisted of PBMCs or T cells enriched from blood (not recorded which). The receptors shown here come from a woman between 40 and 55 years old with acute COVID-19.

The CDR3 sequence is CSVGGDSDLGGYGYTF. In DNA form, the CDR3 reads TGCAGCGTTGGCGGGGACAGCGACCTCGGGGGCTATGGCTACACCTTC. V is TRBV29-1 and J is TRBJ1-2, with 7 bases lining up with TRBD1. V lost 4 bases and J lost 4; bases outside the gene matches: 15. CDR1 and CDR2 (germline): SQVTM, ANQGSEA. The CDR3 sequence is 16 residues long. Drawing the rest from reference TRBV29-1 and TRBJ1-2, the complete variable domain is SAVISQKPSRDICQRGTSLTIQCQVDSQVTMMFWYRQQPGQSLTLIATANQGSEATYESGFVIDKFPISRPNLTFSTLTVSNMSPEDSSIYLCSVGGDSDLGGYGYTFGSGTRLTVV.

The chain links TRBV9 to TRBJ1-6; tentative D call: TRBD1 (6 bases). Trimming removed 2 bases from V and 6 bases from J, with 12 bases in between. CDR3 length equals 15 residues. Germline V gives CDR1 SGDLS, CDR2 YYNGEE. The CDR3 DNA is TGTGCCAGCAGCGTCGAGGGGGGGTTTAATTCACCCCTCCACTTT. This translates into CASSVEGGFNSPLHF.

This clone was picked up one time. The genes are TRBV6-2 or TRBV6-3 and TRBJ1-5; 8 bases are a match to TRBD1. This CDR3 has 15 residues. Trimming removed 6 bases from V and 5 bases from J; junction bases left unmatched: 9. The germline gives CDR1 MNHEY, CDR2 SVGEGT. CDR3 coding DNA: TGTGCCAGCAGCCCGGACAGGGAACTGCATCAGCCCCAGCATTTT. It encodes CASSPDRELHQPQHF.

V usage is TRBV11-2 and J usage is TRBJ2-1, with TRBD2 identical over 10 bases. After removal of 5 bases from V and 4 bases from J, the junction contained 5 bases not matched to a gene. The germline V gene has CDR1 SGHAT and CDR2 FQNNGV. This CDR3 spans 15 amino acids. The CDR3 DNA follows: TGTGCCAGCAGCCCATGGACTAGCGGATACAATGAGCAGTTCTTC. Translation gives CASSPWTSGYNEQFF.

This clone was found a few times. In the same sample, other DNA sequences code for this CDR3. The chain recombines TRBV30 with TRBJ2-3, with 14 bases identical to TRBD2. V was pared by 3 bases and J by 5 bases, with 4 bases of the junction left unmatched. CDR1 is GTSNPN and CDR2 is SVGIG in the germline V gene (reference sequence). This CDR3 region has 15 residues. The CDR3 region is CAWRKGLAGGDTQYF. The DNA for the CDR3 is TGTGCCTGGAGGAAAGGACTAGCGGGAGGAGATACGCAGTATTTT.

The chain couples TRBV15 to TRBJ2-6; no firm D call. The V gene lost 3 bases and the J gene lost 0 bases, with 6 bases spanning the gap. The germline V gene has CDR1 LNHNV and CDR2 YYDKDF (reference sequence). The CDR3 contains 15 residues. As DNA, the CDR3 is TGTGCCACCAGCAGGAAGAGCTCTGGGGCCAACGTCCTGACTTTC. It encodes CATSRKSSGANVLTF.

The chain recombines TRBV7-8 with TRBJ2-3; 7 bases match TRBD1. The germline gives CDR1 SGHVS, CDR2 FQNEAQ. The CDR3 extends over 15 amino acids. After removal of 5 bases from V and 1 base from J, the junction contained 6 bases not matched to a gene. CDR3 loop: CASSQDRLRTDTQYF. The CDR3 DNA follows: TGTGCCAGCAGCCAGGACAGGCTCCGCACAGATACGCAGTATTTT.

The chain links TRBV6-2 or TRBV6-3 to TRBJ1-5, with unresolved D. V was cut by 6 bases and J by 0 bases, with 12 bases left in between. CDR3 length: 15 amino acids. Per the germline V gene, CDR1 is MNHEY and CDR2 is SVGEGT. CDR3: CASSLYRRSNQPQHF. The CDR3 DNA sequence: TGTGCCAGCAGCCTATACAGACGTAGCAATCAGCCCCAGCATTTT.

The CDR3 DNA follows: TGCAGTGCTAGGGAGGGGGAGACCCAGTACTTC. Translated: CSAREGETQYF. The chain combines TRBV20-1 with TRBJ2-5; D perhaps matches TRBD2 (6 bases). This CDR3 comprises 11 residues. Germline loops: CDR1 DFQATT, CDR2 SNEGSKA (reference sequence). Deletions cut 3 bases from V and 5 bases from J, with 7 bases between.

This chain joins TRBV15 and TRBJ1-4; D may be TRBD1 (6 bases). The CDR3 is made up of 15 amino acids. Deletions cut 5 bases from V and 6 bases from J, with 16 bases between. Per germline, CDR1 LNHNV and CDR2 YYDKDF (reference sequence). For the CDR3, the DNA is TGTGCCACCAGCTGGTCCGGGACAAGAGATGAAAAACTGTTTTTT. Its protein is CATSWSGTRDEKLFF.

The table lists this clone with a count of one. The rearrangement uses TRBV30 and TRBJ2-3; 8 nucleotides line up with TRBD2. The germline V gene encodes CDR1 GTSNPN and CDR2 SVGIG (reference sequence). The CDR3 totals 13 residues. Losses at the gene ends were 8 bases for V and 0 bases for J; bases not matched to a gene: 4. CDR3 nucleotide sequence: TGTGCCCGTAGCGGGACTAGCACAGATACGCAGTATTTT. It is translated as CARSGTSTDTQYF. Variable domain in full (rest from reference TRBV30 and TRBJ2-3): SQTIHQWPATLVQPVGSPLSLECTVEGTSNPNLYWYRQAAGRGLQLLFYSVGIGQISSEVPQNLSASRPQDRQFILSSKKLLLSDSGFYLCARSGTSTDTQYFGPGTRLTVL.

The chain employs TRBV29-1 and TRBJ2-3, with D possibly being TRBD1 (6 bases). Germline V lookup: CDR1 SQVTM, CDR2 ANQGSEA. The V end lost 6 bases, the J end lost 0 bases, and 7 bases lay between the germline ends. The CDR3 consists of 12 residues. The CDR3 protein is CSVGQSTDTQYF. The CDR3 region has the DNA TGCAGCGTCGGACAGAGCACAGATACGCAGTATTTT.

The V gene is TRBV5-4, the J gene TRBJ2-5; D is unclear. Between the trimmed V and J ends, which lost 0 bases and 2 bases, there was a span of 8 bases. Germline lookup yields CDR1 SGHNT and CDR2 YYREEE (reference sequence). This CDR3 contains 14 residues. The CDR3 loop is CASSLGRVQETQYF. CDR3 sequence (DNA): TGTGCCAGCAGCTTGGGGAGAGTTCAAGAGACCCAGTACTTC.

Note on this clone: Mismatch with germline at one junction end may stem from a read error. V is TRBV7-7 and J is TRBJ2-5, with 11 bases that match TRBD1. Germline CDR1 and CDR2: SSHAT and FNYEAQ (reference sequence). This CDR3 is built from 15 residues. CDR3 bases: TGTGCTAGCAGCTCACCGGGACAGGGGGTAGAGACCCAGTACTTC. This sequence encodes CASSSPGQGVETQYF.

Here the CDR3 reads CASSPRGGTTDTQYF. Written as DNA, the CDR3 is TGTGCCAGCTCACCAAGAGGGGGCACGACAGATACGCAGTATTTT. The rearrangement uses TRBV18 and TRBJ2-3, with TRBD1 matching over 7 bases. The CDR3 runs to 15 residues. The V segment lost 2 bases and the J segment 3 bases; nucleotides outside the gene matches: 5. CDR1 KGHSH and CDR2 LQKENI come from the germline V gene.

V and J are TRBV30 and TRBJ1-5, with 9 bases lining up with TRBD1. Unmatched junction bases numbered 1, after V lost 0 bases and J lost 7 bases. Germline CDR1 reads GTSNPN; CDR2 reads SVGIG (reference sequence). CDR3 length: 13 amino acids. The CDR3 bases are TGTGCCTGGAGTGTACAGGGGGCCCAGCCCCAGCATTTT. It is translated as CAWSVQGAQPQHF.

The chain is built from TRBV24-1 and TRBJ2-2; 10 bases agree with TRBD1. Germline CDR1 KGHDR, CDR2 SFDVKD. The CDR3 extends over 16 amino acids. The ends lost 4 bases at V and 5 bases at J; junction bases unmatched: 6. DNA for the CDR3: TGTGCCACCAGTGACCGGGACAGGGGAAGAACCGGGGAGCTGTTTTTT. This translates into CATSDRDRGRTGELFF.

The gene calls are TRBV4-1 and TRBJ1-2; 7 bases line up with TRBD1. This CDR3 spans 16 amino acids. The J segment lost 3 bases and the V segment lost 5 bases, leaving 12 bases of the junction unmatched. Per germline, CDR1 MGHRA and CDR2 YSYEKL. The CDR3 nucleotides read TGCGCCAGCAGCTCCCCAGGGGGGAGGAACGACTATGGCTACACCTTC. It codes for CASSSPGGRNDYGYTF.